The 26 T cell receptor beta chains below all came from one sample that was sequenced in a study of blood T cells in healthy people across ages. The use of a sample-barcoded 5' primer and a J-beta primer mix characterized a second PCR of roughly 7 to 12 cycles. TCRdb re-called the 5' RACE reads through MiXCR, storing one row per CDR3 protein. In the table there are 550,000 to 800,000 distinct CDR3 sequences, about 32% of which are singletons. Material: blood. The source of these receptors is an elderly woman in good health.

The chain recombines TRBV2 with TRBJ1-4, with 9 bases that match TRBD1. The germline gives CDR1 SNHLY, CDR2 FYNNEI. The CDR3 covers 13 residues. V lost 8 bases to trimming and J lost 8 bases; unmatched junction nucleotides: 6. CDR3 DNA: TGTGCCAGCCGGACAGGGGATTACGAAAAACTGTTTTTT. Protein product: CASRTGDYEKLFF.

This chain connects TRBV5-1 to TRBJ1-1, with D uncertain. CDR1 and CDR2 (germline): SGHRS, YFSETQ. CDR3 length: 15 amino acids. V lost 4 bases and J lost 0, with 13 bases in between. The CDR3 DNA follows: TGCGCCAGCAGCACCGACATGGGGATGAACACTGAAGCTTTCTTT. Its protein is CASSTDMGMNTEAFF. Based on the CDR3 plus reference TRBV5-1 and TRBJ1-1, the full variable domain is KAGVTQTPRYLIKTRGQQVTLSCSPISGHRSVSWYQQTPGQGLQFLFEYFSETQRNKGNFPGRFSGRQFSNSRSEMNVSTLELGDSALYLCASSTDMGMNTEAFFGQGTRLTVV.

V is TRBV18 and J is TRBJ1-2; TRBD1 aligns across 11 bases. V trimming: 0 bases; J trimming: 4 bases; junction bases outside the gene matches: 4. The CDR3 runs to 16 residues. CDR1 and CDR2 from the germline V gene are KGHSH and LQKENI. CDR3 in amino acids: CASSPPWTGGGYGYTF. Here the CDR3 DNA reads TGTGCCAGCTCACCACCGTGGACAGGGGGCGGCTATGGCTACACCTTC.

The rearrangement joins TRBV19 to TRBJ2-2; D is possibly TRBD1 (5 bases). The V gene's germline CDR1 is LNHDA and CDR2 SQIVND (reference sequence). The CDR3 length is 14 residues. V lost 7 bases and J lost 1, with 10 bases in between. CDR3 residues: CASKARVNTGELFF. CDR3 sequence (DNA): TGTGCCAGTAAGGCCAGGGTGAACACCGGGGAGCTGTTTTTT.

This clonotype was observed at least ten times. The chain combines TRBV4-1 with TRBJ2-1; TRBD2 matches 8 bases. V shed 3 bases and J 0 bases; nucleotides not matched to a gene: 7. The CDR3 spans 17 residues. Germline-derived CDR1 and CDR2 are MGHRA and YSYEKL. DNA of the CDR3: TGCGCCAGCAGCCACCGAGTGGGGACTAGCTCCTACAATGAGCAGTTCTTC. Its protein product is CASSHRVGTSSYNEQFF.

This clonotype was found many times. CDR3 in DNA: TGTGCCAGCAGCCAAAACAGGGGGCAGGATGAGCAGTTCTTC. It is translated as CASSQNRGQDEQFF. This sequence joins TRBV6-5 and TRBJ2-1, with 9 bases lining up with TRBD1. Germline V CDR1 and CDR2: MNHEY, SVGAGI. The CDR3 is 14 residues long. With 6 bases clipped from V and 8 bases from J, the junction kept 8 bases outside the gene matches.

V gene TRBV4-3 combines with J gene TRBJ2-7, with 9 bases identical to TRBD1. The closer fit of TRBJ2-5 to the DNA end suggests the J call may be wrong. CDR1 is LGHNA and CDR2 is YSLEER in the germline V gene. CDR3 length: 15 residues. The CDR3 DNA reads as TGCGCCAGCAGCCAAGTGGGACAGGGTCTTGAGACCCAGTACTTC. Encoded protein: CASSQVGQGLETQYF.

The sample holds a few counts of this clonotype. A single base separates this from a much larger clone, so it may be a read error. V is TRBV7-2 and J is TRBJ1-4; possibly TRBD1 for D (6 bases). CDR3 length: 15 amino acids. V dropped 2 bases and J dropped 10 bases, with 17 bases sitting between them. Germline lookup yields CDR1 SGHTA and CDR2 FQGNSA. The CDR3 DNA is TGTGCCAGCAGCTTAAGTGGGGCAGGGGTTGGAAAACTGTTTTTT. This encodes CASSLSGAGVGKLFF.

In its sample, this clonotype was seen many times. The chain has TRBV28 and TRBJ2-7, with D possibly being TRBD2 (6 bases). This CDR3 spans 15 amino acids. V lost 4 bases to trimming and J lost 3 bases, with 16 bases between them. Germline CDR1 reads MDHEN; CDR2 reads SYDVKM. This CDR3 reads CASSSDGGGFYEQYF. The DNA of the CDR3 is TGTGCCAGCAGTTCCGACGGGGGAGGATTCTACGAGCAGTACTTC.

This clonotype has more than one count but fewer than ten. The V gene is TRBV18, the J gene TRBJ1-5; no clear D gene. V was trimmed by 0 bases and J by 0 bases, leaving 6 bases between them. CDR1 and CDR2 (germline): KGHSH, LQKENI. This CDR3 is built from 15 residues. CDR3 DNA sequence: TGTGCCAGCTCACCACCGGGGAATAGCAATCAGCCCCAGCATTTT. Its translation is CASSPPGNSNQPQHF.

This chain joins TRBV12-3 or TRBV12-4 and TRBJ2-6, with 9 bases lining up with TRBD1. The CDR3 has 17 amino acids. The junction had 7 bases not matched to a gene; V was cut back by 5 bases and J by 2 bases. The CDR3 DNA sequence: TGTGCCAGCAGTCCCTACCGGGACAGGGCTGGGGCCAACGTCCTGACTTTC. Amino acid sequence: CASSPYRDRAGANVLTF.

The CDR3 region is CASRTDRGGNQPQHF. In DNA, the CDR3 is TGTGCCAGCAGGACGGACAGGGGGGGAAATCAGCCCCAGCATTTT. The chain has TRBV2 and TRBJ1-5; TRBD1 aligns across 10 bases. The CDR3 contains 15 residues. Germline-derived CDR1 and CDR2 are SNHLY and FYNNEI. After removal of 6 bases from V and 4 bases from J, the junction contained 6 bases not matched to a gene.

Comment on this clonotype: An end of the junction does not agree with germline; a read error may underlie this. This chain joins TRBV20-1 and TRBJ1-6; 12 nucleotides line up with TRBD1. There are 15 residues in the CDR3. Germline V lookup: CDR1 DFQATT, CDR2 SNEGSKA (reference sequence). CDR3 residues: CGARVEGQGATPLHF. CDR3 nucleotide sequence: TGCGGTGCTAGAGTCGAGGGACAGGGGGCTACACCCCTCCACTTT.

V usage is TRBV7-2 and J usage is TRBJ1-5; D call uncertain. This CDR3 contains 13 residues. CDR1 and CDR2 from the germline V gene are SGHTA and FQGNSA. V lost 3 bases to trimming and J lost 7 bases, with 10 bases between them. The DNA of the CDR3 is TGTGCCAGCAGCTTGCGGCGGGAGCAGCCCCAGCATTTT. Protein: CASSLRREQPQHF.

The chain combines TRBV20-1 with TRBJ2-4; TRBD2 matches at 13 bases. The CDR3 is 13 amino acids. The germline CDR1 and CDR2 sequences are DFQATT and SNEGSKA (reference sequence). Unmatched junction bases numbered 1, after V lost 4 bases and J lost 7 bases. In nucleotides, the CDR3 is TGCAGTGCTACGACTAGCGGGGGGAACATTCAGTACTTC. It translates to CSATTSGGNIQYF.

This rearrangement joins TRBV7-2 to TRBJ1-1, with unresolved D. Germline V CDR1 and CDR2: SGHTA, FQGNSA. The CDR3 totals 15 residues. V dropped 1 base and J dropped 5 bases, with 14 bases sitting between them. The CDR3 bases are TGTGCCAGCAGCTTAGGATCCGGGGAGGCGACTGAAGCTTTCTTT. Protein: CASSLGSGEATEAFF.

There are many counts of this clonotype. The J gene is TRBJ2-1, the V gene TRBV28, with TRBD1 matching over 7 bases. Per the germline V gene, CDR1 is MDHEN and CDR2 is SYDVKM. CDR3 length: 14 residues. V was pared by 5 bases and J by 9 bases, with 10 bases of the junction left unmatched. The CDR3 spells CASSAPGQVAEQFF. In DNA, the CDR3 is TGTGCCAGCAGTGCTCCAGGACAGGTGGCTGAGCAGTTCTTC.

The rearrangement joins TRBV5-1 to TRBJ1-1, with D unresolved. The germline V gene encodes CDR1 SGHRS and CDR2 YFSETQ. The CDR3 loop spans 15 amino acids. The V gene lost 2 bases and the J gene lost 1 base, with 12 bases spanning the gap. The CDR3 DNA follows: TGCGCCAGCAGCTTCGACACCCGGCGGAACACTGAAGCTTTCTTT. This codes for CASSFDTRRNTEAFF.

This clonotype was counted only a few times. A much larger clone lies one base from this, so it may be a read error. The J gene is TRBJ1-2, the V gene TRBV20-1; no reliable D call. The CDR3 is 13 residues long. The germline CDR1 and CDR2 sequences are DFQATT and SNEGSKA (reference sequence). V was cut by 1 base and J by 6 bases, with 12 bases left in between. The CDR3 nucleotides are TGCAGTGCTAGAGCCCCCGGGGAGGATGGCTACACCTTC. This sequence encodes CSARAPGEDGYTF.

The chain joins TRBV7-2 to TRBJ2-5, with D hard to call. The germline V gene has CDR1 SGHTA and CDR2 FQGNSA. This CDR3 spans 13 amino acids. Trimming pared 5 bases from V and 1 base from J, leaving 8 bases between. Here the CDR3 reads CASSRAFQETQYF. The CDR3 DNA reads as TGTGCCAGCAGCCGAGCGTTCCAAGAGACCCAGTACTTC.

In its sample, this clonotype was seen many times. The genes are TRBV20-1 and TRBJ2-7; 13 positions match TRBD2. Germline CDR1 DFQATT, CDR2 SNEGSKA (reference sequence). After removal of 6 bases from V and 2 bases from J, the junction contained 7 bases not matched to a gene. CDR3 size: 15 residues. CDR3 sequence reads: CSAATSGGFAYEQYF. The CDR3 DNA reads TGCAGTGCAGCGACTAGCGGGGGGTTTGCCTACGAGCAGTACTTC.

This sequence joins TRBV20-1 and TRBJ2-7; D assignment may be TRBD1 or TRBD2 (5 bases each). The DNA end lines up better with TRBJ2-5; the J call may be wrong. Germline V gene sequence: CDR1 DFQATT, CDR2 SNEGSKA (reference sequence). The CDR3 sequence is 12 residues long. CDR3: CSANRDGQTQYF. Here the CDR3 DNA reads TGCAGTGCCAACCGGGACGGACAGACCCAGTACTTC.

The chain couples TRBV7-9 to TRBJ1-5; the D is unclear. V was clipped by 3 bases and J by 4 bases, with 10 bases between them. The CDR3 has 14 amino acids. Germline lookup yields CDR1 SEHNR and CDR2 FQNEAQ (reference sequence). CDR3 coding DNA: TGTGCCAGCAGCTTCGAGGGAGGGAATCAGCCCCAGCATTTT. It is translated as CASSFEGGNQPQHF.

About this clonotype: Given the absence of the conserved phenylalanine or tryptophan at the CDR3 end, a read error is likely. The DNA is left out, because the CDR3 cannot be placed on it with certainty; the CDR3 is given as TCRdb lists it. The chain is built from TRBV12-3 or TRBV12-4 and TRBJ2-5; the tabulated D call, TRBD1, remains unverified against the DNA. The CDR3 sequence runs 15 residues, both termini included. This chain's CDR3 is CASSLAGQGQETQYS.

The V gene is TRBV28, the J gene TRBJ2-2, with 7 bases that match TRBD2. The V and J ends lost 2 bases and 7 bases, in that order; junction bases with no gene match: 7. Germline CDR1 is MDHEN and CDR2 is SYDVKM. CDR3 size: 15 residues. CDR3 residues: CASSLTGLDGGELFF. CDR3 nucleotide sequence: TGTGCCAGCAGTTTAACCGGACTAGACGGCGGGGAGCTGTTTTTT.

This clonotype came up many times. The J gene is TRBJ2-7, the V gene TRBV5-1; a possible D gene is TRBD1 (6 bases). The CDR3 runs to 12 residues. Germline loops: CDR1 SGHRS, CDR2 YFSETQ. V was shortened by 4 bases and J by 5 bases, with 10 bases between the two germline ends. As DNA, the CDR3 is TGCGCCAGCAGCCAACAGGGCCACGAGCAGTACTTC. Encoded protein: CASSQQGHEQYF.